The rows below give T cell receptor beta chains drawn from one sample of a study of cytotoxic CD8 clonotypes in ibrutinib-treated CLL. Profiling relied on immunoSEQ multiplex PCR, and the TCRdb table lists in-frame clones only, not all of them. The sample carries about 140,000 clones, about 91% recorded once. The sequenced sample was PBMCs, obtained after 12 months of ibrutinib treatment. Every receptor here comes from a human donor with chronic lymphocytic leukemia. CDR3s include the opening cysteine and the closing phenylalanine or tryptophan. Fields, in order: J gene, D gene, V gene, clone size, CDR3 length, CDR3 protein, CDR3 DNA. The D gene is left open where the match is weak. Size values are once, few and many counts, or a class for expanded clones, and some rows have none.

TRBJ2-5	TRBD1	TRBV7-8	-	14	CASSQGQGEETQYF	TGTGCCAGCAGCCAAGGACAGGGAGAGGAGACCCAGTACTTC
TRBJ1-2	-	TRBV28	-	14	CASSSNLGTGGYTF	TGTGCCAGCAGTTCGAACCTGGGGACGGGTGGCTACACCTTC
TRBJ1-5	TRBD1	TRBV28	-	14	CASSSDRVAQPQHF	TGTGCCAGCAGCTCGGACAGGGTGGCTCAGCCCCAGCATTTT
TRBJ2-7	TRBD1	TRBV6-6	-	15	CASSYSVGQGYEQYF	TGTGCCAGCAGTTACTCGGTGGGACAGGGGTACGAGCAGTACTTC
TRBJ1-2	-	TRBV5-8	-	13	CASRLTFGYGYTF	TGTGCCAGCAGACTTACGTTCGGCTATGGCTACACCTTC
TRBJ2-3	-	TRBV6-5	-	12	CASSASTDTQYF	TGTGCCAGCAGCGCTAGCACAGATACGCAGTATTTT
TRBJ2-1	TRBD2	TRBV7-3	-	20	CASSPREKLGLAGRLSEQFF	TGTGCCAGCAGCCCCAGGGAGAAATTGGGACTAGCGGGCCGGTTGTCTGAGCAGTTCTTC
TRBJ2-1	-	TRBV4-1	-	15	CASSQEVNQDNEQFF	TGCGCCAGCAGCCAAGAGGTCAATCAGGACAATGAGCAGTTCTTC
TRBJ2-7	TRBD2	TRBV9	-	17	CASSESPGDSGMDEQYF	TGTGCCAGCAGCGAGAGCCCCGGTGATAGCGGGATGGACGAGCAGTACTTC
TRBJ2-3	-	TRBV5-1	-	15	CASTETRDGTDTQYF	TGCGCCAGCACCGAGACAAGGGACGGCACAGATACGCAGTATTTT
TRBJ2-2	-	TRBV29-1	-	13	CSVEVFSTGELFF	TGCAGCGTTGAGGTCTTTAGCACCGGGGAGCTGTTTTTT
TRBJ2-1	-	TRBV25-1	-	13	CASTGRVYNEQFF	TGTGCCAGCACAGGACGAGTTTACAATGAGCAGTTCTTC
TRBJ1-4	TRBD1	TRBV7-3	-	14	CASSHDRAGEKLFF	TGTGCCAGCAGCCACGACAGGGCAGGAGAAAAACTGTTTTTT
TRBJ2-3	-	TRBV7-9	-	14	CASSLVFGPDTQYF	TGTGCCAGCAGCTTAGTATTTGGTCCGGATACGCAGTATTTT
TRBJ2-7	-	TRBV18	-	17	CASSPQGGWESGYEQYF	TGTGCCAGCTCACCACAGGGGGGGTGGGAGAGCGGCTACGAGCAGTACTTC
TRBJ2-1	TRBD2	TRBV7-2	few	16	CASSLDALAGVNEQFF	TGTGCCAGCAGCTTAGATGCACTAGCGGGAGTGAATGAGCAGTTCTTC
TRBJ1-2	-	TRBV6-4	once	13	CASSDSDRSGYTF	TGTGCCAGCAGTGACTCAGACAGGTCCGGCTACACCTTC
TRBJ2-5	-	TRBV21-1	-	13	CASTHRAGETQYF	TGTGCCAGCACCCACCGGGCGGGGGAGACCCAGTACTTC
TRBJ2-1	TRBD2	TRBV5-4	once	17	CASSLARGAGGNNEQFF	TGTGCCAGCAGCTTGGCGAGGGGAGCGGGAGGTAACAATGAGCAGTTCTTC
TRBJ2-1	-	TRBV19	-	16	CASGSPSRSSYNEQFF	TGTGCCAGTGGAAGCCCCTCTCGAAGCTCCTACAATGAGCAGTTCTTC
TRBJ1-2	-	TRBV7-8	-	15	CASSLLRNLNYGYTF	TGTGCCAGCAGCTTACTCAGGAACCTTAACTATGGCTACACCTTC
TRBJ1-1	-	TRBV5-6	-	13	CASSLTANTEAFF	TGTGCCAGCAGCTTGACCGCGAACACTGAAGCTTTCTTT
TRBJ1-4	-	TRBV7-9	-	12	CASSSGDEKLFF	TGTGCCAGCAGCTCAGGGGATGAAAAACTGTTTTTT
TRBJ1-1	TRBD1	TRBV7-9	-	16	CASRQKTLGTATEAFF	TGTGCCAGCAGACAGAAGACCCTGGGGACAGCAACTGAAGCTTTCTTT
TRBJ1-5	-	TRBV19	-	15	CASSIGAGGNQPQHF	TGTGCCAGTAGTATCGGGGCAGGGGGCAATCAGCCCCAGCATTTT
TRBJ2-5	-	TRBV18	-	13	CASSPQDGETQYF	TGTGCCAGCTCACCCCAGGACGGGGAGACCCAGTACTTC
TRBJ2-1	TRBD2	TRBV19	-	16	CASSIGLAGLYNEQFF	TGTGCCAGTAGTATAGGTCTAGCGGGACTATACAATGAGCAGTTCTTC
TRBJ2-7	-	TRBV10-3	-	12	CAIGPTVYEQYF	TGTGCCATCGGACCGACAGTTTACGAGCAGTACTTC
TRBJ2-5	TRBD1	TRBV20-1	-	11	CSGDSQETQYF	TGCAGCGGGGACAGCCAAGAGACCCAGTACTTC